This entry is about one T cell receptor beta chain. The antigen is not known. This record comes from a study of a mutant IDH1 vaccine in newly diagnosed glioma. Overall study: Treated patients had a mean age of roughly 40 years and a roughly 62% male, roughly 40% female split. Beforehand, treatment had been radiotherapy, temozolomide, or both; the majority received both.

Produced via immunoSEQ multiplex PCR; TCRdb's table is partial and in-frame only. The sample consists of 99,000 or so clones, about 87% of them appearing once. The study, taken as a whole, reports: Pseudoprogression appeared unlinked to shifts in leading peripheral T cell clonotypes.

This CDR3 region has 17 residues. Looked up from germline, CDR1 is ENHRY and CDR2 is SYGVKD. Unmatched junction bases numbered 13, after V lost 2 bases and J lost 7 bases. Described time point: baseline, week 1 (first vaccination visit). Treatment in this sample: pre-vaccination baseline after standard-of-care therapy. There were new WHO grade 3 or 4 astrocytomas in the donors, and these were IDH1-mutant and ATRX-lost. The specimen was PBMCs, collected from a glioma patient treated with radiotherapy, temozolomide or both. This chain links TRBV10-3 with TRBJ2-1; 8 bases agree with TRBD2. The sequence was obtained from a woman aged 45 to 65 with glioma. The CDR3 sequence is CAISEGSGGLSGNEQFF. CDR3 coding DNA: TGTGCCATCAGTGAGGGATCGGGAGGGCTCTCGGGGAATGAGCAGTTCTTC.